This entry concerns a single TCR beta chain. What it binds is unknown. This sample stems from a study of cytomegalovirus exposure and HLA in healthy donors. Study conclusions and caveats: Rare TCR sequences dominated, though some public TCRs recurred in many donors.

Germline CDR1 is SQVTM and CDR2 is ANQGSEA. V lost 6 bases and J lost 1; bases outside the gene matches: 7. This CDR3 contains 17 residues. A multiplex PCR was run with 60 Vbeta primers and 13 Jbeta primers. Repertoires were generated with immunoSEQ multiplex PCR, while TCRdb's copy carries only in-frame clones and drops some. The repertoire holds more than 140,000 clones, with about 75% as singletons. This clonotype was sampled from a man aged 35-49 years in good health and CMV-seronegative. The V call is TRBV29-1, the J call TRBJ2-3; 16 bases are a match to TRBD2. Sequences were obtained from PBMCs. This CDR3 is CSVQGLAGGPRTDTQYF. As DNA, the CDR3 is TGCAGCGTCCAGGGACTAGCGGGGGGGCCCCGCACAGATACGCAGTATTTT.